The 13 T cell receptor beta chains given below trace back to one sample, sequenced in a study of blood T cell repertoires in COVID-19. Clones were read by immunoSEQ multiplex PCR, and TCRdb kept only the in-frame ones, dropping some. The table has some 200,000 clones, approximately 81% seen once. The specimen was peripheral blood. These receptors were collected from a man aged 50 or older who had recovered from COVID-19.

In nucleotides, the CDR3 is TGTGCCAGCAGCTTTGGGACTAGCGAGCAGTTCTTC. Translation: CASSFGTSEQFF. This chain joins TRBV9 and TRBJ2-1; 9 bases line up with TRBD2. This CDR3 region has 12 residues. Trimming took 4 bases from V and 10 from J; bases not matched to a gene: 3. The germline V gene encodes CDR1 SGDLS and CDR2 YYNGEE.

The rearrangement links TRBV18 to TRBJ1-1, with TRBD1 matching 8 bases. V lost 4 bases to trimming and J lost 1 base; unmatched junction nucleotides: 8. CDR1 and CDR2 from the germline V gene are KGHSH and LQKENI. The CDR3 totals 16 residues. In nucleotides, the CDR3 is TGTGCCAGCTCACTCCTGGACAGGGCGAAGAACACTGAAGCTTTCTTT. Translating it yields CASSLLDRAKNTEAFF.

In its sample, this clone was seen once. The chain carries TRBV12-3 or TRBV12-4 and TRBJ2-1; the D is unclear. This CDR3 contains 13 residues. Trimming shortened V by 6 bases and J by 2 bases, and 8 bases separated the two germline ends. Here the CDR3 reads CASRVQTYNEQFF. The CDR3 DNA reads TGTGCCAGCAGGGTTCAGACCTACAATGAGCAGTTCTTC.

CDR3 nucleotides: TGTGCCAGCAGCGACAGGGGCCGAATGAACACTGAAGCTTTCTTT. It encodes CASSDRGRMNTEAFF. The V and J genes are TRBV6-2 or TRBV6-3 and TRBJ1-1; 8 bases map to TRBD1. This CDR3 is 15 amino acids long. Looked up from germline, CDR1 is MNHEY and CDR2 is SVGEGT. V lost 6 bases and J lost 0; bases outside the gene matches: 6.

This chain uses TRBV29-1 with TRBJ1-2; 7 bases match TRBD1. Losses at the gene ends were 0 bases for V and 1 base for J; bases not matched to a gene: 5. Per the germline V gene, CDR1 is SQVTM and CDR2 is ANQGSEA. The CDR3 is 15 amino acids. The CDR3 protein is CSVEDQGGDNYGYTF. In DNA form, the CDR3 reads TGCAGCGTTGAAGATCAGGGGGGCGATAACTATGGCTACACCTTC. Looking up the rest from reference TRBV29-1 and TRBJ1-2 gives the full variable domain: SAVISQKPSRDICQRGTSLTIQCQVDSQVTMMFWYRQQPGQSLTLIATANQGSEATYESGFVIDKFPISRPNLTFSTLTVSNMSPEDSSIYLCSVEDQGGDNYGYTFGSGTRLTVV.

The V call is TRBV24-1, the J call TRBJ2-1; 12 positions agree with TRBD2. Germline V gene lookup returns CDR1 KGHDR and CDR2 SFDVKD. CDR3 size: 16 residues. V lost 6 bases, J lost 4 bases, and 6 bases stayed unmatched. CDR3 sequence: CATSTLAGGLYNEQFF. CDR3 nucleotide sequence: TGTGCCACCAGTACACTAGCGGGAGGTCTTTACAATGAGCAGTTCTTC.

The V gene is TRBV3-1 (or the pseudogene TRBV3-2), the J gene TRBJ2-7; perhaps TRBD1 as D (5 bases). The V and J ends lost 0 bases and 2 bases respectively, with 11 bases between them. Germline CDR1 and CDR2: LGHDT and YNNKEL (reference sequence). CDR3 length equals 15 residues. As DNA, the CDR3 is TGTGCCAGCAGCCAAGAAGGATCAGGGACCTACGAGCAGTACTTC. Residues: CASSQEGSGTYEQYF.

The J gene is TRBJ2-7, the V gene TRBV2, with a tentative D call TRBD2 (6 bases). V was pared by 3 bases and J by 8 bases, with 20 bases between. In germline, CDR1 is SNHLY, CDR2 FYNNEI. The CDR3 length is 15 residues. CDR3 coding DNA: TGTGCCAGCAGTGAGCAGGGACTTACGGGGATCAAGCAGTACTTC. Translated, it gives CASSEQGLTGIKQYF.

The CDR3 here is CSAYSYEQYF. The CDR3 DNA reads TGCAGTGCCTACAGCTACGAGCAGTACTTC. The V and J genes are TRBV20-1 and TRBJ2-7; D gene uncertain. Germline loops: CDR1 DFQATT, CDR2 SNEGSKA (reference sequence). CDR3 size: 10 residues. V dropped 6 bases and J dropped 3 bases, with 6 bases sitting between them.

This sequence joins TRBV2 and TRBJ2-3; D possibly corresponds to TRBD1 (6 bases). Germline CDR1 is SNHLY and CDR2 is FYNNEI. The CDR3 runs to 15 residues. The V gene lost 4 bases and the J gene lost 1 base, with 12 bases spanning the gap. The CDR3 here is CASSGPQGRTDTQYF. CDR3 nucleotide sequence: TGTGCCAGCAGTGGCCCACAGGGTCGCACAGATACGCAGTATTTT.

The gene calls are TRBV15 and TRBJ1-6; TRBD1 might be the D (6 bases). V was pared by 2 bases and J by 13 bases, with 12 bases between. The germline V gene encodes CDR1 LNHNV and CDR2 YYDKDF (reference sequence). This CDR3 spans 13 amino acids. The CDR3 DNA reads as TGTGCCACCAGCAGATCAACAGGGAGTCCCCTCCACTTT. Amino acid sequence: CATSRSTGSPLHF.

J is TRBJ2-7 and V is TRBV6-5; 7 bases match TRBD1. CDR1 and CDR2 from the germline V gene are MNHEY and SVGAGI. Trimming took 0 bases from V and 4 from J; bases not matched to a gene: 6. The CDR3 runs to 15 residues. For the CDR3, the DNA is TGTGCCAGCAGTTACTCCGAGACAGGGATTTACGAGCAGTACTTC. Translating gives CASSYSETGIYEQYF.

The rearrangement uses TRBV6-6 and TRBJ2-2, with 7 bases that match TRBD1. The junction had 7 bases not matched to a gene; V was cut back by 5 bases and J by 4 bases. This CDR3 has 15 amino acids. Germline V CDR1 and CDR2: MNHNY, SVGAGI (reference sequence). The CDR3 sequence: CASSTTGLGTGELFF. As DNA, the CDR3 is TGTGCCAGCAGTACGACAGGGTTGGGCACCGGGGAGCTGTTTTTT.